Below are 18 T cell receptor beta chains sequenced from a single sample in a study of control samples from healthy donors and cancer patients. The table came from immunoSEQ multiplex PCR; TCRdb's copy has only in-frame clones and leaves some out. The sample includes more than 85,000 clones, less than 95% of them seen just once. The sequenced sample was blood. These TCRs come from a human donor in good health. The donor label of this sample is uncertain.

This chain links TRBV10-3 with TRBJ1-6, with 8 bases that match TRBD1. The CDR3 has 14 amino acids. V shed 4 bases and J 8 bases; nucleotides not matched to a gene: 4. Germline V gene lookup returns CDR1 ENHRY and CDR2 SYGVKD. The CDR3 region is CAISGGTGDSPLHF. As DNA, the CDR3 is TGTGCCATCAGTGGTGGGACAGGTGATTCACCCCTCCACTTT.

The chain combines TRBV6-1 with TRBJ1-6; weak D call: TRBD1 (5 bases). Germline CDR1 MNHNS, CDR2 SASEGT. The CDR3 is made up of 14 amino acids. V lost 0 bases and J lost 10, with 10 bases in between. CDR3 in DNA: TGTGCCAGCAGTGAAGCGGGGCAAGGATCACCCCTCCACTTT. This codes for CASSEAGQGSPLHF.

This sequence joins TRBV2 and TRBJ2-3; D might be TRBD1 or TRBD2, each matching 6 bases. The V end lost 4 bases, the J end lost 1 base, and 12 bases lay between the germline ends. Per the germline V gene, CDR1 is SNHLY and CDR2 is FYNNEI. This CDR3 region has 15 residues. The CDR3 here is CASSAPGAGTDTQYF. CDR3 bases: TGTGCCAGCAGTGCCCCGGGGGCGGGCACAGATACGCAGTATTTT.

The chain combines TRBV7-9 with TRBJ2-3, with 9 positions matching TRBD1. CDR3 size: 14 residues. V shed 6 bases, J shed 5 bases, and the junction held 6 bases outside the gene matches. Per the germline V gene, CDR1 is SEHNR and CDR2 is FQNEAQ (reference sequence). CDR3 sequence reads: CASSRDREQDTQYF. In DNA form, the CDR3 reads TGTGCCAGCAGTCGGGACAGGGAGCAAGATACGCAGTATTTT. Combining the CDR3 with reference TRBV7-9 and TRBJ2-3 gives the whole variable domain DTGVSQNPRHKITKRGQNVTFRCDPISEHNRLYWYRQTLGQGPEFLTYFQNEAQLEKSRLLSDRFSAERPKGSFSTLEIQRTEQGDSAMYLCASSRDREQDTQYFGPGTRLTVL.

The chain couples TRBV2 to TRBJ1-4; D possibly corresponds to TRBD1 (6 bases). CDR1 and CDR2 (germline): SNHLY, FYNNEI. The V gene lost 10 bases and the J gene lost 6 bases, with 12 bases spanning the gap. CDR3 size: 12 residues. CDR3 protein: CANRGHDEKLFF. The CDR3 DNA reads TGTGCCAACCGGGGGCATGATGAAAAACTGTTTTTT.

This chain uses TRBV2 with TRBJ1-5, with 7 bases lining up with TRBD1. Germline CDR1 SNHLY, CDR2 FYNNEI. V shed 6 bases, J shed 3 bases, and the junction held 11 bases outside the gene matches. The CDR3 runs to 16 residues. The DNA for the CDR3 is TGTGCCAGCAGGGGAGCTTTAACAGGGGTCAATCAGCCCCAGCATTTT. Translated, it gives CASRGALTGVNQPQHF. The whole variable domain, filled in from reference TRBV2 and TRBJ1-5, reads EPEVTQTPSHQVTQMGQEVILRCVPISNHLYFYWYRQILGQKVEFLVSFYNNEISEKSEIFDDQFSVERPDGSNFTLKIRSTKLEDSAMYFCASRGALTGVNQPQHFGDGTRLSIL.

This clone occurred a few times. The rearrangement joins TRBV3-1 (or the pseudogene TRBV3-2) to TRBJ1-5; D unresolved. The CDR3 is 13 residues long. V was trimmed by 0 bases and J by 6 bases, leaving 6 bases between them. Looked up from germline, CDR1 is LGHDT and CDR2 is YNNKEL (reference sequence). DNA of the CDR3: TGTGCCAGCAGCCAAGATCTTAGTCAGCCCCAGCATTTT. It specifies CASSQDLSQPQHF.

The chain recombines TRBV3-1 (or the pseudogene TRBV3-2) with TRBJ1-1; 9 bases align to TRBD1. V was clipped by 7 bases and J by 1 base; unmatched bases: 16. Germline V gives CDR1 LGHDT, CDR2 YNNKEL (reference sequence). The CDR3 loop spans 18 amino acids. The CDR3 bases are TGTGCCAGCACTGACATCTCCGGACAGGGGATAGGGAACACTGAAGCTTTCTTT. It encodes CASTDISGQGIGNTEAFF.

The gene calls are TRBV18 and TRBJ1-4; no firm D call. Trimming removed 4 bases at V and 0 bases at J, with 24 bases between. This CDR3 has 20 amino acids. Per germline, CDR1 KGHSH and CDR2 LQKENI. The CDR3 reads CASSRESLTGSGATNEKLFF. DNA of the CDR3: TGTGCCAGCTCACGGGAGAGCCTAACGGGTTCTGGGGCAACTAATGAAAAACTGTTTTTT.

This chain joins TRBV25-1 and TRBJ1-6; 7 nucleotides match TRBD1. CDR3 size: 16 residues. Germline V gene data show CDR1 as MGHDK and CDR2 as SYGVNS. Trimming took 3 bases from V and 9 from J; bases not matched to a gene: 11. CDR3 nucleotide sequence: TGTGCCAGCAGTGACGCGCGACAGGGTCGCGGTTCACCCCTCCACTTT. Encoded protein: CASSDARQGRGSPLHF.

A single count supports this clone. The rearrangement joins TRBV14 to TRBJ2-3; D remains unclear. Germline V lookup: CDR1 SGHDN, CDR2 FVKESK. The CDR3 contains 13 residues. V lost 5 bases and J 1 base, leaving 7 bases between the germline ends. CDR3 coding DNA: TGTGCCAGCAGCTTTCAGGGCACAGATACGCAGTATTTT. Its translation is CASSFQGTDTQYF.

Remarks on this clone: No DNA is shown, since the ends of the CDR3 on it are uncertain; the CDR3 is the one TCRdb lists. The chain is built from TRBV27 and TRBJ1-2. Germline-derived CDR1 and CDR2 are MNHEY and SMNVEV (reference sequence). The CDR3 spans 15 residues, counting both ends. The CDR3 loop reads CASSILGGVGYGYTF.

DNA for the CDR3: TGTGCCACCTCACTCGACAGGCTGGACACCATATATTTT. It codes for CATSLDRLDTIYF. This chain connects TRBV2 to TRBJ1-3; the D gene is possibly TRBD1 (6 bases). CDR1 and CDR2 from the germline V gene are SNHLY and FYNNEI. V was clipped by 10 bases and J by 8 bases, with 18 bases between them. This CDR3 region has 13 residues.

This clone appeared a single time. CDR3 loop: CASSLSVPGERSPLHF. The CDR3 DNA reads as TGTGCCAGCAGTTTATCCGTCCCGGGGGAACGCTCACCCCTCCACTTT. This chain connects TRBV27 to TRBJ1-6; maybe TRBD1 (5 bases). CDR1 is MNHEY and CDR2 is SMNVEV in the germline V gene (reference sequence). The CDR3 spans 16 residues. Deletions cut 0 bases from V and 10 bases from J, with 16 bases between.

The chain has TRBV18 and TRBJ2-5, with TRBD1 identical over 7 bases. The V segment lost 5 bases and the J segment 2 bases; nucleotides outside the gene matches: 2. This CDR3 has 13 amino acids. Germline V CDR1 and CDR2: KGHSH, LQKENI. CDR3 in amino acids: CASSGTAQETQYF. The CDR3 bases are TGTGCCAGCTCAGGGACAGCTCAAGAGACCCAGTACTTC.

This rearrangement joins TRBV24-1 to TRBJ2-1, with 11 bases identical to TRBD1. Germline V gene lookup returns CDR1 KGHDR and CDR2 SFDVKD. V shed 3 bases, J shed 8 bases, and the junction held 8 bases outside the gene matches. The CDR3 has 16 amino acids. The CDR3 protein is CATSDPRDRGRYEQFF. The CDR3 DNA follows: TGTGCCACCAGTGATCCCCGGGACAGGGGGAGGTATGAGCAGTTCTTC.

The V gene is TRBV5-6, the J gene TRBJ2-2; D is ambiguous. The V end was cut by 4 bases, the J end by 2 bases, with 12 bases between. The CDR3 length is 15 residues. Germline CDR1 and CDR2: SGHDT and YYEEEE. The CDR3 region has the DNA TGTGCCAGCAGCGCCCAGTCGGTTAACACCGGGGAGCTGTTTTTT. It translates to CASSAQSVNTGELFF.

This chain connects TRBV21-1 to TRBJ2-3. TRBV21-1 is a pseudogene segment. The CDR3 length is 11 residues. CDR3 amino acids: CASSRTDTQYF. The DNA of the CDR3 is TGTGCCAGCAGTAGGACAGATACGCAGTATTTT.